This TCR beta chain was recorded in a study of T cell changes during pregnancy in multiple sclerosis. Here immunoSEQ multiplex PCR was the method, and the copy in TCRdb shows in-frame clones only, minus some. The sample lists some 73,000 clones; 85% to 95% were seen once. Trimming removed 6 bases at V and 0 bases at J, with 12 bases between. The CDR3 runs to 15 residues. Germline CDR1 SNHLY, CDR2 FYNNEI. Sequencing was performed on peripheral blood, taken in the third trimester of pregnancy. This receptor was obtained from a female donor in good health, enrolled as a control in a pregnancy study. The J gene is TRBJ1-3, the V gene TRBV2; D gene uncertain. This chain's CDR3 is CASSPDGSSGNTIYF. In DNA form, the CDR3 reads TGTGCCAGCAGCCCGGACGGGAGCTCTGGAAACACCATATATTTT.